This TCR beta chain came from a study of neurological immune-mediated disorders. Study-level findings and limits: Expanded clones shared no CDR3 amino acid sequences across subjects, suggesting private repertoires in all groups. According to phylogenetic grouping, one related-CDR3 cluster, a possible signature, contained the repertoires of 18 of 34 multiple sclerosis patients.

This clonotype occurred many times. Antigen unknown. TCRdb passed the 5' RACE reads through MiXCR, listing each CDR3 protein once. The sample lists over 60,000 distinct CDR3 sequences; about 5.5% were seen once. With V trimmed by 0 bases and J by 5 bases, 7 bases remained unmatched. Germline lookup yields CDR1 SGHRS and CDR2 YFSETQ. This CDR3 contains 16 residues. The receptor was derived from a young woman with multiple sclerosis. Specimen: PBMCs. The V call is TRBV5-1, the J call TRBJ2-1; 8 bases are a match to TRBD2. CDR3 sequence: CASSLAVTSGHNEQFF. In DNA, the CDR3 is TGCGCCAGCAGCTTGGCCGTCACTAGCGGACACAATGAGCAGTTCTTC. The whole variable domain, filled in from reference TRBV5-1 and TRBJ2-1, reads KAGVTQTPRYLIKTRGQQVTLSCSPISGHRSVSWYQQTPGQGLQFLFEYFSETQRNKGNFPGRFSGRQFSNSRSEMNVSTLELGDSALYLCASSLAVTSGHNEQFFGPGTRLTVL.